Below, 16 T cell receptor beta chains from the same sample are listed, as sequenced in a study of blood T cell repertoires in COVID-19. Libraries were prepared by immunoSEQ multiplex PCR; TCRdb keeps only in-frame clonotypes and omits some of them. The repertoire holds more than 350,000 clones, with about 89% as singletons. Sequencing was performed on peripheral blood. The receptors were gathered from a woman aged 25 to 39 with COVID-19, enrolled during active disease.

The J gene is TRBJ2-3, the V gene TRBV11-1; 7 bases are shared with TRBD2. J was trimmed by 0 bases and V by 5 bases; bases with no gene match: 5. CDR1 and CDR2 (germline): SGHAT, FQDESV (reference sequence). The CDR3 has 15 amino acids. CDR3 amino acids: CASSLSGESTDTQYF. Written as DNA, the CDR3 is TGTGCCAGCAGCCTCAGCGGGGAGAGCACAGATACGCAGTATTTT. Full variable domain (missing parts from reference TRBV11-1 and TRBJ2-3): EAEVAQSPRYKITEKSQAVAFWCDPISGHATLYWYRQILGQGPELLVQFQDESVVDDSQLPKDRFSAERLKGVDSTLKIQPAELGDSAMYLCASSLSGESTDTQYFGPGTRLTVL.

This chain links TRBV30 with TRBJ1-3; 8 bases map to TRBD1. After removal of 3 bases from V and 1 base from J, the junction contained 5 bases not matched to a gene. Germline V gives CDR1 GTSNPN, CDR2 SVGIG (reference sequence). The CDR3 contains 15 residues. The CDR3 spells CAWSRWTGSGNTIYF. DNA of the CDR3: TGTGCCTGGAGCAGATGGACAGGGTCTGGAAACACCATATATTTT. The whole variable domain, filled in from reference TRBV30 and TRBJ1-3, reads SQTIHQWPATLVQPVGSPLSLECTVEGTSNPNLYWYRQAAGRGLQLLFYSVGIGQISSEVPQNLSASRPQDRQFILSSKKLLLSDSGFYLCAWSRWTGSGNTIYFGEGSWLTVV.

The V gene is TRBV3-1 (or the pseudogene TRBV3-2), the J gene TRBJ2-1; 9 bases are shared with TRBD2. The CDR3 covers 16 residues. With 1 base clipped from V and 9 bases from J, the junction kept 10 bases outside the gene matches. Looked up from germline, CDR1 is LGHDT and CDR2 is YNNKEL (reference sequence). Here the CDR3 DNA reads TGTGCCAGCAGCCAAGTTTTGGCTAGCGGGAATGTTGAGCAGTTCTTC. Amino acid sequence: CASSQVLASGNVEQFF.

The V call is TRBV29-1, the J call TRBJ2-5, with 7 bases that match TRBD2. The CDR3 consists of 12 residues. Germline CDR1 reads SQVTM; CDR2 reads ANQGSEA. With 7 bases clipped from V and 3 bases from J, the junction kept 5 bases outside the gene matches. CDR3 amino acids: CSATSEEETQYF. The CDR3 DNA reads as TGCAGCGCAACTAGCGAGGAAGAGACCCAGTACTTC.

CDR3 in DNA: TGCGCCAGCAGCTTGGCCAGTCGGGGTCCCGTTGAGCAGTTCTTC. This encodes CASSLASRGPVEQFF. The genes are TRBV5-1 and TRBJ2-1, with TRBD2 as a possible D gene (5 bases). The CDR3 extends over 15 amino acids. Germline-derived CDR1 and CDR2 are SGHRS and YFSETQ. V lost 0 bases and J lost 9, with 16 bases in between.

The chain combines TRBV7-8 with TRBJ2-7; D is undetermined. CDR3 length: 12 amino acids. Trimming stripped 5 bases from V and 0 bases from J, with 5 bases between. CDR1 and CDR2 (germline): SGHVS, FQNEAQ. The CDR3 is CASSPNSYEQYF. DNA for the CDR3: TGTGCCAGCAGCCCCAACTCCTACGAGCAGTACTTC.

CDR3 nucleotide sequence: TGTGCCAGCACTAGGGACACCGGTATTAGCACAGATACGCAGTATTTT. Protein: CASTRDTGISTDTQYF. The rearrangement joins TRBV28 to TRBJ2-3; D is perhaps TRBD1 (6 bases). The V gene lost 7 bases and the J gene lost 0 bases, with 17 bases spanning the gap. This CDR3 is 16 amino acids long. The germline V gene has CDR1 MDHEN and CDR2 SYDVKM. Variable domain in full (rest from reference TRBV28 and TRBJ2-3): DVKVTQSSRYLVKRTGEKVFLECVQDMDHENMFWYRQDPGLGLRLIYFSYDVKMKEKGDIPEGYSVSREKKERFSLILESASTNQTSMYLCASTRDTGISTDTQYFGPGTRLTVL.

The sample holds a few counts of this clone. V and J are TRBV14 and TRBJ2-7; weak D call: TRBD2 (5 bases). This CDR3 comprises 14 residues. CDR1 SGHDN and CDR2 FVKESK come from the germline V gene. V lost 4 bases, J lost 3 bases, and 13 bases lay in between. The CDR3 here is CASSRRESGYEQYF. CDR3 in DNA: TGTGCCAGCAGCCGTCGAGAAAGCGGCTACGAGCAGTACTTC. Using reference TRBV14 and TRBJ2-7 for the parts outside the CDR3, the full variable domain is EAGVTQFPSHSVIEKGQTVTLRCDPISGHDNLYWYRRVMGKEIKFLLHFVKESKQDESGMPNNRFLAERTGGTYSTLKVQPAELEDSGVYFCASSRRESGYEQYFGPGTRLTVT.

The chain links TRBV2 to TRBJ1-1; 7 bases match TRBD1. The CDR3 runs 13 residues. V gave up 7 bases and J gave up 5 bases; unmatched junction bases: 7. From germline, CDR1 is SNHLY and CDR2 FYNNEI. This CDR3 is CASTRQGRTEAFF. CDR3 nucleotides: TGTGCCAGCACCCGACAGGGTAGGACTGAAGCTTTCTTT.

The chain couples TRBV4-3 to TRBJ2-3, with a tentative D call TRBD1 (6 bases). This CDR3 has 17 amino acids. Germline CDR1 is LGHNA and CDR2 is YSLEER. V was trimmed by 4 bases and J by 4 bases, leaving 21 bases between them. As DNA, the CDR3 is TGCGCCAGCAGCCGCCAGTTAGGCAGGGGTTCATCAGATACGCAGTATTTT. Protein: CASSRQLGRGSSDTQYF.

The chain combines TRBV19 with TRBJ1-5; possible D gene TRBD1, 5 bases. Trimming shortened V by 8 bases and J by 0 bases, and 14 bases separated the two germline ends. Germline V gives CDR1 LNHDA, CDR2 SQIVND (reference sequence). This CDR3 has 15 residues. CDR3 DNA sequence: TGTGCCAGTGGCTTGGCGGGGGGTAGCAATCAGCCCCAGCATTTT. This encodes CASGLAGGSNQPQHF.

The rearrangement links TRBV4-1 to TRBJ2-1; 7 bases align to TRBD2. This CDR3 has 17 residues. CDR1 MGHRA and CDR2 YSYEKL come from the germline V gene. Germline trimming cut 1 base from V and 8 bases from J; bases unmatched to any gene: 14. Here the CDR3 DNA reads TGCGCCAGCAGCCAAGTGGGGGGGAGGCGGGGTGGGGATGAGCAGTTCTTC. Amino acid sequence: CASSQVGGRRGGDEQFF.

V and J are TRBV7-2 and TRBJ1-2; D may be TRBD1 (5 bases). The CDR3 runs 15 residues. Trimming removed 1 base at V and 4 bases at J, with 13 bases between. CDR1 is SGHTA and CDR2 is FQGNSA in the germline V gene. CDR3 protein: CASSLGTGLFYGYTF. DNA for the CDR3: TGTGCCAGCAGCTTAGGGACGGGACTGTTCTATGGCTACACCTTC. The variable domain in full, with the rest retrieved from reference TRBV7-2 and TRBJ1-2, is GAGVSQSPSNKVTEKGKDVELRCDPISGHTALYWYRQSLGQGLEFLIYFQGNSAPDKSGLPSDRFSAERTGGSVSTLTIQRTQQEDSAVYLCASSLGTGLFYGYTFGSGTRLTVV.

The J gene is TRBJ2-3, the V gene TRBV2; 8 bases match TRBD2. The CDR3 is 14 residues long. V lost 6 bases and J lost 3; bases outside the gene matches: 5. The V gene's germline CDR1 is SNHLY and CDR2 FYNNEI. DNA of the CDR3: TGTGCCAGCAGGGAACTAGCGGTTACAGATACGCAGTATTTT. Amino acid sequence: CASRELAVTDTQYF.

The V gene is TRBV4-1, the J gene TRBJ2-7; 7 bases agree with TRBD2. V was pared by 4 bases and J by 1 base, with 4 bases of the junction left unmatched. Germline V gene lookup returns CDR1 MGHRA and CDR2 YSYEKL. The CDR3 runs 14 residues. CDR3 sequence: CASSPDSGSYEQYV. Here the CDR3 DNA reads TGCGCCAGCAGCCCGGATAGCGGGTCCTACGAGCAGTACGTC.

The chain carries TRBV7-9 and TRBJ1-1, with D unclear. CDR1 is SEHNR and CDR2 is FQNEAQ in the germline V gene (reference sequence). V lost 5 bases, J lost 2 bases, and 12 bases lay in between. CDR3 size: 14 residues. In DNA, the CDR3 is TGTGCCAGCAGCCTTTACAATTACAACACTGAAGCTTTCTTT. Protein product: CASSLYNYNTEAFF.